This entry lists 9 T cell receptor beta chains sequenced from one sample in a study of cytomegalovirus exposure and HLA in healthy donors (dated by TCRdb to about 2017). Library prep was done by the immunoSEQ multiplex PCR assay. For the multiplex PCR, a mixture combining 60 forward primers for TCR Vbeta segments and 13 reverse primers for TCR Jbeta segments was used. This immuneACCESS table, as held by TCRdb, lists in-frame sequences with V and J called but not all clones. Of the missing ones, under half trace to an unresolved V gene in checked studies; the others have no known cause. The sample records roughly 140,000 clones, about four fifths of which are singletons. Clones ranked in the top ten supply about 5.6% of the sample. The sample consisted of PBMCs. The receptors shown here come from a man aged 30-40 years in good health and CMV-seropositive.

The sample holds one count of this clone. This chain uses TRBV5-4 with TRBJ2-5, with 8 bases lining up with TRBD1. The germline gives CDR1 SGHNT, CDR2 YYREEE (reference sequence). The trim removed 4 bases at V and 4 bases at J, leaving 12 bases unmatched. The CDR3 extends over 16 amino acids. As DNA, the CDR3 is TGTGCCAGCAGCCAGGACAGGGTTGACATTGGAGAGACCCAGTACTTC. Translation: CASSQDRVDIGETQYF.

This chain joins TRBV6-6 and TRBJ2-1; D possibly corresponds to TRBD1 (5 bases). V lost 0 bases and J 4 bases, leaving 7 bases between the germline ends. Germline V gene sequence: CDR1 MNHNY, CDR2 SVGAGI (reference sequence). CDR3 size: 14 residues. CDR3 sequence reads: CASSYSDSYNEQFF. The CDR3, as DNA: TGTGCCAGCAGTTACTCAGACAGTTACAATGAGCAGTTCTTC.

The chain is built from TRBV7-9 and TRBJ1-1; D is unclear. The V gene lost 6 bases and the J gene lost 3 bases, with 5 bases spanning the gap. Germline CDR1 SEHNR, CDR2 FQNEAQ (reference sequence). The length of the CDR3 is 11 residues. The CDR3 DNA follows: TGTGCCAGCAGTCGGGACACTGAAGCTTTCTTT. Translated, it gives CASSRDTEAFF.

The J gene is TRBJ1-5, the V gene TRBV29-1; TRBD1 is a possible D gene (5 bases). The V gene's germline CDR1 is SQVTM and CDR2 ANQGSEA. The CDR3 length is 12 residues. The V gene lost 6 bases and the J gene lost 7 bases, with 13 bases spanning the gap. The CDR3 nucleotides are TGCAGCGTCGTGACAGTCCGCCAGCCCCAGCATTTT. As protein: CSVVTVRQPQHF.

The rearrangement joins TRBV7-2 to TRBJ1-1, with D hard to call. Between the trimmed V and J ends, which lost 4 bases and 0 bases, there was a span of 6 bases. Germline V CDR1 and CDR2: SGHTA, FQGNSA. The CDR3 totals 13 residues. The CDR3 DNA follows: TGTGCCAGCAGCTCATTTTTGAACACTGAAGCTTTCTTT. Protein sequence: CASSSFLNTEAFF.

The DNA of the CDR3 is TGTGCCAGCAGCCAAGGACTAGCGGGAGAGCTTAAGGGTACGCAGTATTTT. Protein: CASSQGLAGELKGTQYF. This chain links TRBV14 with TRBJ2-3; 12 bases agree with TRBD2. CDR1 is SGHDN and CDR2 is FVKESK in the germline V gene. V lost 1 base and J lost 8; bases outside the gene matches: 10. This CDR3 region has 17 residues.

The V and J genes are TRBV7-7 and TRBJ2-7; D is unresolved. The CDR3 is 13 amino acids. Looked up from germline, CDR1 is SSHAT and CDR2 is FNYEAQ (reference sequence). V was cut by 4 bases and J by 6 bases, with 13 bases left in between. CDR3 residues: CASSSGLTGEQYF. The CDR3 DNA is TGTGCCAGCAGCTCCGGTTTAACCGGCGAGCAGTACTTC.

The chain uses TRBV9 and TRBJ2-5; TRBD1 might be the D (6 bases). The V and J ends lost 0 bases and 5 bases respectively, with 14 bases between them. CDR3 length: 15 residues. CDR1 SGDLS and CDR2 YYNGEE come from the germline V gene. The CDR3 DNA sequence: TGTGCCAGCAGCGTAGCCGACAGGCCGGGGGAGACCCAGTACTTC. It encodes CASSVADRPGETQYF.

The chain couples TRBV28 to TRBJ2-7; 7 bases are a match to TRBD1. The ends lost 3 bases at V and 0 bases at J; junction bases unmatched: 20. Germline loops: CDR1 MDHEN, CDR2 SYDVKM. This CDR3 contains 20 residues. The CDR3 DNA reads as TGTGCCAGCAGTTTCGAGTCGATAAGTAGAGGGGGCCGAGCCTCCTACGAGCAGTACTTC. Encoded protein: CASSFESISRGGRASYEQYF.